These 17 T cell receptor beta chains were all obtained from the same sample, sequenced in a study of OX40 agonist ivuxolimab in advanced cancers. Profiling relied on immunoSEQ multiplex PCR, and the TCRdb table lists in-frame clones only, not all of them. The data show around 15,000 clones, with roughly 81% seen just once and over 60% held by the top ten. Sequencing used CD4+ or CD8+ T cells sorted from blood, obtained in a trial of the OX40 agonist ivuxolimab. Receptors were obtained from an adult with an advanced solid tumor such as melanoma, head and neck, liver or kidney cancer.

The DNA for the CDR3 is TGTGCCAGCAGCTTTTCGGAAGGCTACGAGCAGTACTTC. Protein: CASSFSEGYEQYF. This sequence joins TRBV7-9 and TRBJ2-7, with D unclear. The CDR3 is made up of 13 amino acids. The germline V gene has CDR1 SEHNR and CDR2 FQNEAQ (reference sequence). The V end was cut by 3 bases, the J end by 3 bases, with 9 bases between. The full variable domain, rest sourced from reference TRBV7-9 and TRBJ2-7, is DTGVSQNPRHKITKRGQNVTFRCDPISEHNRLYWYRQTLGQGPEFLTYFQNEAQLEKSRLLSDRFSAERPKGSFSTLEIQRTEQGDSAMYLCASSFSEGYEQYFGPGTRLTVT.

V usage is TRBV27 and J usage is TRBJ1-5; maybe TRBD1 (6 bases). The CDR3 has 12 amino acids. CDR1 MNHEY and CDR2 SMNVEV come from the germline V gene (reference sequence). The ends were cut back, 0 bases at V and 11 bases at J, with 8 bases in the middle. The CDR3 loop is CASSLSGGAQHF. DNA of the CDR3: TGTGCCAGCAGTTTATCAGGGGGGGCCCAGCATTTT.

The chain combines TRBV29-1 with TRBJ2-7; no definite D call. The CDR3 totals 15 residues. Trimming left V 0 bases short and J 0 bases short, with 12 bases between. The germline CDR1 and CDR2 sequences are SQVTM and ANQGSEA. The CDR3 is CSVEDSRLSSYEQYF. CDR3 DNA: TGCAGCGTTGAAGATAGTCGGCTTTCCTCCTACGAGCAGTACTTC.

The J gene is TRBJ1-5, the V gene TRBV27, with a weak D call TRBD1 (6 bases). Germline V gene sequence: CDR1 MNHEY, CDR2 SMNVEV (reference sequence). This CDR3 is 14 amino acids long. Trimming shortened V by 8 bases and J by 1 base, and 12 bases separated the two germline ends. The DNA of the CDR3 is TGTGCCAGCCGCTTAGGGGGAAGCAATCAGCCCCAGCATTTT. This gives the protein CASRLGGSNQPQHF.

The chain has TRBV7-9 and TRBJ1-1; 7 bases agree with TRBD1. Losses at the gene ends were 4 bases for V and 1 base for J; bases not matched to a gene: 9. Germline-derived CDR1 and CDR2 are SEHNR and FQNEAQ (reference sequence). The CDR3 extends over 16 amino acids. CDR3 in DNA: TGTGCCAGCAGCTCGACAGGGCTAAGGGAGAACACTGAAGCTTTCTTT. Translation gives CASSSTGLRENTEAFF.

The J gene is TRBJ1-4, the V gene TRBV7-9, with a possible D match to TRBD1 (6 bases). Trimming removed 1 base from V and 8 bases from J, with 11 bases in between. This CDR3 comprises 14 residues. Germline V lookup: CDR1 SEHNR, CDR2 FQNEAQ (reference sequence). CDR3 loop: CASSLVRGGEKLFF. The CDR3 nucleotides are TGTGCCAGCAGCTTAGTTAGAGGGGGAGAAAAACTGTTTTTT.

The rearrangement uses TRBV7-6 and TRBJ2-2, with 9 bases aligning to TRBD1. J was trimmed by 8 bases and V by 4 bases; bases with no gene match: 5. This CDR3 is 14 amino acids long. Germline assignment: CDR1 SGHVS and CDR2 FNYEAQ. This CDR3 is CASSWDREGGELFF. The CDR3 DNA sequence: TGTGCCAGCAGCTGGGACAGGGAGGGAGGGGAGCTGTTTTTT.

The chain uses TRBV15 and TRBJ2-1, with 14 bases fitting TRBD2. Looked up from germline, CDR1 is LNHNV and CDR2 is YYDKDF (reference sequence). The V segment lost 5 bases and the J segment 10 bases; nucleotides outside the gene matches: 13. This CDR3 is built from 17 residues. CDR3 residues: CATSAYSGTSGREEQFF. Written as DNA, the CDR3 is TGTGCCACCAGCGCCTACTCCGGGACTAGCGGGAGAGAAGAGCAGTTCTTC.

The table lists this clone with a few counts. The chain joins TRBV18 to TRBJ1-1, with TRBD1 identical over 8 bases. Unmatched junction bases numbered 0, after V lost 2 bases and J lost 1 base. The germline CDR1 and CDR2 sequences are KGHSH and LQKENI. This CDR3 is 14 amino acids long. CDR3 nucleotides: TGTGCCAGCTCACCAGGACAGGGGAACACTGAAGCTTTCTTT. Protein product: CASSPGQGNTEAFF.

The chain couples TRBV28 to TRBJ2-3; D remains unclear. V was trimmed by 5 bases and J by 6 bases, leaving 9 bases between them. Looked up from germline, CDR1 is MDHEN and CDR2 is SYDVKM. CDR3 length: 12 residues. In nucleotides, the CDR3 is TGTGCCAGCAGTCCCTATCGCGATACGCAGTATTTT. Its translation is CASSPYRDTQYF.

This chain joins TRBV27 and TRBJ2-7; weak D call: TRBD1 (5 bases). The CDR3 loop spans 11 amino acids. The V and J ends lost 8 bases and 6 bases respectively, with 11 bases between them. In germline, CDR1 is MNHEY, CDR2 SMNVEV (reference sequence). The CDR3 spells CASGQGAEQYF. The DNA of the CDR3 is TGTGCCAGCGGGCAGGGTGCCGAGCAGTACTTC.

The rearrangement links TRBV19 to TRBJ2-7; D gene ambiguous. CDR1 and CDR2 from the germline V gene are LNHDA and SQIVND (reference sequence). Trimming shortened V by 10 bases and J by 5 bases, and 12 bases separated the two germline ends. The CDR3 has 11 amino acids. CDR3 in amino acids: CATSHGNEQYF. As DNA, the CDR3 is TGTGCCACCTCCCATGGGAACGAGCAGTACTTC.

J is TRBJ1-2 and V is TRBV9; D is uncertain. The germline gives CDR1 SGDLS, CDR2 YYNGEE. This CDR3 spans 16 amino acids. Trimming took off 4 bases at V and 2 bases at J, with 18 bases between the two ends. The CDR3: CASSPRAVKGNYGYTF. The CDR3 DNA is TGTGCCAGCAGCCCCCGTGCAGTGAAGGGCAACTATGGCTACACCTTC.

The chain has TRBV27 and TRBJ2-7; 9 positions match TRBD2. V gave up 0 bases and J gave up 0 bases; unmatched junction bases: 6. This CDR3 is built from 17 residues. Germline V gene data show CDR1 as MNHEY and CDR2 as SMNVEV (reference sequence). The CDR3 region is CASSLSLAGGISYEQYF. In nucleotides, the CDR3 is TGTGCCAGCAGTTTATCTTTGGCGGGGGGGATCTCCTACGAGCAGTACTTC.

This CDR3 is CASSPENSNQPQHF. Written as DNA, the CDR3 is TGTGCCAGCTCACCAGAGAACAGCAATCAGCCCCAGCATTTT. This chain links TRBV18 with TRBJ1-5; the D is unclear. There are 14 residues in the CDR3. The germline V and J ends were trimmed by 2 bases and 1 base, with 6 bases remaining between them. Germline loops: CDR1 KGHSH, CDR2 LQKENI. The full variable domain, rest sourced from reference TRBV18 and TRBJ1-5, is NAGVMQNPRHLVRRRGQEARLRCSPMKGHSHVYWYRQLPEEGLKFMVYLQKENIIDESGMPKERFSAEFPKEGPSILRIQQVVRGDSAAYFCASSPENSNQPQHFGDGTRLSIL.

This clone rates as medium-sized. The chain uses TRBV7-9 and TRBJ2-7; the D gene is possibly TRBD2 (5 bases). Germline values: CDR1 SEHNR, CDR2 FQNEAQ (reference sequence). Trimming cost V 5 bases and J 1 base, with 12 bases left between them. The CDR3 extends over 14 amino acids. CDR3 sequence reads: CASSGRRGSYEQYF. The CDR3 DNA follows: TGTGCCAGCAGCGGGCGACGGGGATCCTACGAGCAGTACTTC.

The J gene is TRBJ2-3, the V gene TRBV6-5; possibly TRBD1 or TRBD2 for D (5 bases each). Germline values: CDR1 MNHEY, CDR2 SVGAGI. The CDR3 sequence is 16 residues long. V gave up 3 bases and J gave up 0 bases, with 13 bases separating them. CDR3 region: CASSYGASHSTDTQYF. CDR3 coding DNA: TGTGCCAGCAGTTATGGGGCTAGCCACAGCACAGATACGCAGTATTTT.